The 18 T cell receptor beta chains presented below share a single source sample, sequenced in a study of shared clonotypes between healthy human individuals. Assay: immunoSEQ multiplex PCR; the TCRdb copy retains only in-frame clones and omits some. The data hold roughly 1,100,000 clones, with roughly 80% observed a single time. Sequenced material: memory CD4+ T cells sorted from blood. The subset: CD45RA-negative fraction. These receptors originate from a young man in good health.

The chain carries TRBV4-1 and TRBJ1-4; TRBD1 aligns across 7 bases. Germline CDR1 reads MGHRA; CDR2 reads YSYEKL. The CDR3 spans 16 residues. V trimming: 3 bases; J trimming: 8 bases; junction bases outside the gene matches: 12. CDR3: CASSHPAGRGKEKLFF. Here the CDR3 DNA reads TGCGCCAGCAGCCACCCTGCGGGCAGGGGGAAGGAAAAACTGTTTTTT.

The V and J genes are TRBV2 and TRBJ1-1, with a weak D call TRBD1 (5 bases). Looked up from germline, CDR1 is SNHLY and CDR2 is FYNNEI. The CDR3 runs to 13 residues. V was trimmed by 7 bases and J by 1 base, leaving 10 bases between them. CDR3 in amino acids: CASTLGGNTEAFF. For the CDR3, the DNA is TGTGCCAGCACTCTGGGGGGGAACACTGAAGCTTTCTTT.

This chain connects TRBV11-2 to TRBJ1-2, with 8 positions matching TRBD1. V lost 5 bases and J lost 3; bases outside the gene matches: 11. The CDR3 extends over 16 amino acids. The germline V gene encodes CDR1 SGHAT and CDR2 FQNNGV. The CDR3 DNA sequence: TGTGCCAGCAGCCTCATGAGGACAGGGAGCCACTATGGCTACACCTTC. This encodes CASSLMRTGSHYGYTF.

This rearrangement joins TRBV15 to TRBJ2-5; no definite D call. TRBJ2-7 matches the DNA end more closely, so the J call is doubtful. The germline V gene encodes CDR1 LNHNV and CDR2 YYDKDF (reference sequence). CDR3 length equals 13 residues. The CDR3 DNA reads as TGTGCCACCAGCGACGGTGAAGCCTACGAGCAGTACTTC. It codes for CATSDGEAYEQYF.

The rearrangement links TRBV30 to TRBJ1-6, with 12 bases aligning to TRBD1. Germline V gene data show CDR1 as GTSNPN and CDR2 as SVGIG (reference sequence). Losses at the gene ends were 5 bases for V and 9 bases for J; bases not matched to a gene: 14. The CDR3 is 17 amino acids. The DNA of the CDR3 is TGTGCCTGGGAGACCGGGACAGGGGGCCAGCGACGTTCACCCCTCCACTTT. Translation: CAWETGTGGQRRSPLHF.

This clone was recorded once. This chain uses TRBV6-6 with TRBJ2-7; D is unclear. The CDR3 length is 13 residues. Trimming shortened V by 2 bases and J by 1 base, and 6 bases separated the two germline ends. Germline CDR1 reads MNHNY; CDR2 reads SVGAGI (reference sequence). The CDR3 nucleotides read TGTGCCAGCAGTTACCCCGGTTCCTACGAGCAGTACTTC. Translating gives CASSYPGSYEQYF.

This clone was detected only a few times. The rearrangement joins TRBV4-2 to TRBJ2-7, with TRBD1 identical over 10 bases. CDR1 is LGHNA and CDR2 is YNFKEQ in the germline V gene. Trimming cost V 5 bases and J 4 bases; bases outside gene matches: 2. This CDR3 is 13 amino acids long. The CDR3 DNA reads TGTGCCAGCAGCGACAGGGGGCGGTACGAGCAGTACTTC. The encoded protein is CASSDRGRYEQYF.

The rearrangement uses TRBV18 and TRBJ2-7; no clear D. Germline CDR1 and CDR2: KGHSH and LQKENI. The V gene lost 5 bases and the J gene lost 2 bases, with 10 bases spanning the gap. This CDR3 is 13 amino acids long. CDR3 nucleotide sequence: TGTGCCAGCTCATGGAGAGAAGCCTACGAGCAGTACTTC. It translates to CASSWREAYEQYF. Filled out from reference TRBV18 and TRBJ2-7, the complete variable domain reads NAGVMQNPRHLVRRRGQEARLRCSPMKGHSHVYWYRQLPEEGLKFMVYLQKENIIDESGMPKERFSAEFPKEGPSILRIQQVVRGDSAAYFCASSWREAYEQYFGPGTRLTVT.

This chain links TRBV2 with TRBJ1-1; unclear D gene. This CDR3 is built from 12 residues. V lost 7 bases, J lost 1 base, and 7 bases lay in between. Germline loops: CDR1 SNHLY, CDR2 FYNNEI. This CDR3 reads CASNKENTEAFF. The CDR3 DNA is TGTGCCAGCAACAAGGAGAACACTGAAGCTTTCTTT.

On this clone: The sample has other DNA sequences that encode this CDR3 too. The V call is TRBV5-1, the J call TRBJ2-5, with a weak D call TRBD1 (5 bases). The CDR3 sequence is 14 residues long. V lost 0 bases and J lost 1, with 7 bases in between. Germline loops: CDR1 SGHRS, CDR2 YFSETQ. CDR3 loop: CASSLGQLQETQYF. The CDR3 DNA sequence: TGCGCCAGCAGCTTGGGACAGCTCCAAGAGACCCAGTACTTC.

The rearrangement links TRBV30 to TRBJ2-1, with D unclear. CDR1 is GTSNPN and CDR2 is SVGIG in the germline V gene (reference sequence). V shed 1 base and J shed 9 bases, with 7 bases lying between them. This CDR3 has 11 residues. The CDR3 nucleotides read TGTGCCTGGAGTGATTTCGGTGAGCAGTTCTTC. It is translated as CAWSDFGEQFF.

As for this clone: The same CDR3 arises from other DNA sequences in this sample as well. The rearrangement joins TRBV30 to TRBJ2-5; the D gene is possibly TRBD2 (5 bases). The CDR3 is 12 amino acids. V was shortened by 0 bases and J by 5 bases, with 7 bases between the two germline ends. Germline CDR1 is GTSNPN and CDR2 is SVGIG (reference sequence). The CDR3 spells CAWSVLGETQYF. CDR3 nucleotide sequence: TGTGCCTGGAGTGTACTAGGGGAGACCCAGTACTTC. Full variable domain (rest looked up from reference TRBV30 and TRBJ2-5): SQTIHQWPATLVQPVGSPLSLECTVEGTSNPNLYWYRQAAGRGLQLLFYSVGIGQISSEVPQNLSASRPQDRQFILSSKKLLLSDSGFYLCAWSVLGETQYFGPGTRLLVL.

In this sample, this clone turned up a few times. The chain joins TRBV6-6 to TRBJ1-2, with D perhaps TRBD1 (5 bases). CDR1 and CDR2 (germline): MNHNY, SVGAGI (reference sequence). CDR3 length: 14 residues. Trimming took off 10 bases at V and 5 bases at J, with 20 bases between the two ends. CDR3 in amino acids: CATTQGVGPYGYTF. CDR3 DNA sequence: TGTGCCACCACCCAAGGGGTAGGGCCTTATGGCTACACCTTC.

The gene calls are TRBV30 and TRBJ2-7, with D possibly being TRBD1 or TRBD2 (6 bases each). The germline V gene encodes CDR1 GTSNPN and CDR2 SVGIG (reference sequence). V lost 0 bases to trimming and J lost 2 bases, with 14 bases between them. This CDR3 is 15 amino acids long. The CDR3 DNA sequence: TGTGCCTGGAGTGTGGGGGGCTCTGTCCCCTACGAGCAGTACTTC. As protein: CAWSVGGSVPYEQYF.

This clone was picked up one time. Other DNA sequences in the same sample also yield this CDR3. This chain links TRBV2 with TRBJ1-6, with D unresolved. The CDR3 extends over 14 amino acids. Trimming stripped 4 bases from V and 0 bases from J, with 4 bases between. From germline, CDR1 is SNHLY and CDR2 FYNNEI. In DNA form, the CDR3 reads TGTGCCAGCAGTGGGGACTCCTATAATTCACCCCTCCACTTT. Its translation: CASSGDSYNSPLHF.

The chain has TRBV19 and TRBJ1-2, with D perhaps TRBD1 (6 bases). Germline assignment: CDR1 LNHDA and CDR2 SQIVND (reference sequence). Trimming took 3 bases from V and 4 from J, leaving 9 bases between them. This CDR3 is 13 amino acids long. The CDR3 region has the DNA TGTGCCAGTAGTATCTCGGACAGCTATGGCTACACCTTC. Translated: CASSISDSYGYTF.

The CDR3 DNA follows: TGTGCCAGCAGGTCTCCCGGGACGGACGAAAAACTGTTTTTT. This gives the protein CASRSPGTDEKLFF. This sequence joins TRBV28 and TRBJ1-4; tentatively, D is TRBD1 (5 bases). Looked up from germline, CDR1 is MDHEN and CDR2 is SYDVKM. V dropped 6 bases and J dropped 8 bases, with 16 bases sitting between them. The CDR3 contains 14 residues. The complete variable domain, with remaining parts taken from reference TRBV28 and TRBJ1-4, reads DVKVTQSSRYLVKRTGEKVFLECVQDMDHENMFWYRQDPGLGLRLIYFSYDVKMKEKGDIPEGYSVSREKKERFSLILESASTNQTSMYLCASRSPGTDEKLFFGSGTQLSVL.

The chain recombines TRBV4-1 with TRBJ2-7; perhaps TRBD1 as D (5 bases). V shed 1 base and J shed 3 bases, with 16 bases lying between them. Looked up from germline, CDR1 is MGHRA and CDR2 is YSYEKL. CDR3 length equals 16 residues. This CDR3 is CASSQALTANFYEQYF. CDR3 nucleotide sequence: TGCGCCAGCAGCCAAGCGCTGACAGCCAACTTCTACGAGCAGTACTTC.